Described below is a single T cell receptor (beta chain) sequence and its context. Antigen: not known. Germline CDR1 is MDHEN and CDR2 is SYDVKM. V was clipped by 3 bases and J by 1 base; unmatched bases: 10. The CDR3 contains 17 residues. Measured with immunoSEQ multiplex PCR; TCRdb has only the in-frame clones, and not every one. The repertoire holds hundreds of thousands of clones, with approximately 92% as singletons. This specimen comes from a study of shared clonotypes between healthy human individuals. Study conclusions and caveats: It was only blood that was sampled, and tissue repertoires likely differ. Some naive CD4 clonotypes, 4.5% to 5.5%, turned up in common across a handful of donors. Non-shared clonotypes had lower generation probabilities than clonotypes shared by all four sorted-subset donors.

Positively selected for CCR7, the CD45RO-negative cells used as naive CD8 cells excluded terminally differentiated effector memory CD45RA+ cells. Sequenced sample: naive CD8+ T cells sorted from blood. The TCR was taken from a man aged 25 to 40 in good health. The chain links TRBV28 to TRBJ2-5; 8 positions agree with TRBD2. CDR3 bases: TGTGCCAGCAGTTTTCCCGGGACTAGTTTTGTCCAAGAGACCCAGTACTTC. Amino acid sequence: CASSFPGTSFVQETQYF. Full variable domain (outside the CDR3, taken from reference TRBV28 and TRBJ2-5): DVKVTQSSRYLVKRTGEKVFLECVQDMDHENMFWYRQDPGLGLRLIYFSYDVKMKEKGDIPEGYSVSREKKERFSLILESASTNQTSMYLCASSFPGTSFVQETQYFGPGTRLLVL.